One and the same sample provided the 21 T cell receptor beta chains below, sequenced in a study of T cell responses to AZD1222 COVID-19 vaccine. Profiled with immunoSEQ multiplex PCR; TCRdb holds only in-frame clones, not every one. The sample lists roughly 150,000 clones, around 87% occurring once. Here the sequenced sample was peripheral blood, taken 28 days after the second AZD1222 dose. Every receptor here comes from an adult who received the AZD1222 COVID-19 vaccine.

The chain couples TRBV20-1 to TRBJ1-2, with unresolved D. In germline, CDR1 is DFQATT, CDR2 SNEGSKA (reference sequence). Between the trimmed V and J ends, which lost 6 bases and 9 bases, there was a span of 11 bases. The CDR3 runs to 10 residues. Here the CDR3 reads CSARSTSYTF. Written as DNA, the CDR3 is TGCAGTGCCAGGTCGACGAGCTACACCTTC.

V usage is TRBV19 and J usage is TRBJ2-3; 11 nucleotides agree with TRBD2. V lost 5 bases, J lost 2 bases, and 6 bases stayed unmatched. Per the germline V gene, CDR1 is LNHDA and CDR2 is SQIVND (reference sequence). The CDR3 has 16 residues. In DNA, the CDR3 is TGTGCCAGTAGTCCCGGGGGACTAGCGGACACAGATACGCAGTATTTT. This sequence encodes CASSPGGLADTDTQYF.

V usage is TRBV7-2 and J usage is TRBJ1-1, with D possibly TRBD1 on 5 matching bases. V lost 2 bases and J lost 3, with 10 bases in between. This CDR3 region has 14 residues. CDR1 and CDR2 (germline): SGHTA, FQGNSA. The CDR3 loop is CASSLRGLDTEAFF. CDR3 nucleotides: TGTGCCAGCAGCTTAAGGGGCCTCGACACTGAAGCTTTCTTT.

As concerns this clone: Different DNA sequences within this sample yield the same CDR3. The chain links TRBV5-1 to TRBJ1-5, with D possibly TRBD1 on 6 matching bases. The ends were cut back, 0 bases at V and 2 bases at J, with 9 bases in the middle. Germline CDR1 SGHRS, CDR2 YFSETQ. CDR3 length equals 15 residues. In DNA, the CDR3 is TGCGCCAGCAGCTTGGAAGGGGGTGGCAATCAGCCCCAGCATTTT. Its translation is CASSLEGGGNQPQHF.

This clone has only a few counts. In DNA, the CDR3 is TGTGCCAGCAGCTTCAGGGCTGGCTACACCTTC. It yields the protein CASSFRAGYTF. The chain has TRBV28 and TRBJ1-2, with D perhaps TRBD1 (5 bases). The germline V gene has CDR1 MDHEN and CDR2 SYDVKM. This CDR3 is built from 11 residues. The V gene lost 6 bases and the J gene lost 7 bases, with 9 bases spanning the gap.

The rearrangement uses TRBV5-6 and TRBJ2-2, with a weak D call TRBD1 (5 bases). V lost 1 base and J lost 5, with 12 bases in between. This CDR3 is built from 15 residues. CDR1 is SGHDT and CDR2 is YYEEEE in the germline V gene. CDR3 DNA sequence: TGTGCCAGCAGCTTGCTAGGGGCCGGAACCGGGGAGCTGTTTTTT. It codes for CASSLLGAGTGELFF.

This clone occurred once. The chain carries TRBV5-3 and TRBJ2-7; TRBD1 agrees at 7 bases. TRBV5-3 is an ORF for which the function is uncertain. Trimming at V came to 1 base and at J to 13 bases, leaving 2 bases not matched to a gene. The CDR3 loop spans 10 amino acids. The CDR3 nucleotides are TGTGCCAGAAGCTTGACAGGGGATTACTTC. Protein product: CARSLTGDYF.

The chain recombines TRBV7-2 with TRBJ2-1; the match to TRBD2 covers 9 bases. The germline gives CDR1 SGHTA, CDR2 FQGNSA. V dropped 6 bases and J dropped 0; count of bases not matched to a gene: 3. The CDR3 has 15 amino acids. CDR3 in amino acids: CASRGSGGSYNEQFF. As DNA, the CDR3 is TGTGCCAGCAGGGGTAGCGGGGGCTCCTACAATGAGCAGTTCTTC.

CDR3 residues: CAISEGQPNQPQHF. The DNA for the CDR3 is TGTGCCATCAGTGAAGGACAGCCCAATCAGCCCCAGCATTTT. The chain uses TRBV10-3 and TRBJ1-5, with TRBD1 as a possible D gene (6 bases). The V end was cut by 3 bases, the J end by 3 bases, with 9 bases between. The CDR3 runs to 14 residues. CDR1 is ENHRY and CDR2 is SYGVKD in the germline V gene.

The chain employs TRBV7-2 and TRBJ1-4; D perhaps matches TRBD1 (5 bases). Germline lookup yields CDR1 SGHTA and CDR2 FQGNSA. The CDR3 contains 17 residues. The ends were cut back, 2 bases at V and 11 bases at J, with 24 bases in the middle. CDR3 sequence reads: CASSLSWSGAVGEKLFF. CDR3 in DNA: TGTGCCAGCAGCTTAAGCTGGAGTGGGGCGGTGGGAGAGAAACTGTTTTTT.

The gene calls are TRBV7-3 and TRBJ2-3; possible D gene TRBD1, 6 bases. Germline assignment: CDR1 SGHTA and CDR2 FQGTGA. The CDR3 contains 14 residues. Trimming shortened V by 4 bases and J by 4 bases, and 12 bases separated the two germline ends. Written as DNA, the CDR3 is TGTGCCAGCAGCTCGTCAACAGGGCCAGATACGCAGTATTTT. This encodes CASSSSTGPDTQYF.

The V gene is TRBV4-1, the J gene TRBJ1-5; D might be TRBD1 (6 bases). The CDR3 sequence is 17 residues long. Germline values: CDR1 MGHRA, CDR2 YSYEKL. Trimming took off 3 bases at V and 6 bases at J, with 21 bases between the two ends. The CDR3 nucleotides read TGCGCCAGCAGCCAGGGACCAGGGGCAGGTCAAGTTCAGCCCCAGCATTTT. Protein sequence: CASSQGPGAGQVQPQHF.

The J gene is TRBJ2-5, the V gene TRBV29-1; perhaps TRBD2 as D (5 bases). The CDR3 length is 11 residues. Trimming took off 2 bases at V and 14 bases at J, with 15 bases between the two ends. Germline CDR1 is SQVTM and CDR2 is ANQGSEA. The DNA of the CDR3 is TGCAGCGTTGAAACGGCTAGCCTGAGATACTTC. Its protein is CSVETASLRYF.

The chain is built from TRBV28 and TRBJ1-4; TRBD1 matches 7 bases. V shed 3 bases, J shed 8 bases, and the junction held 15 bases outside the gene matches. The CDR3 has 17 amino acids. The germline V gene encodes CDR1 MDHEN and CDR2 SYDVKM. CDR3 in amino acids: CASSFWTGGDRTEKLFF. The CDR3 DNA is TGTGCCAGCAGTTTTTGGACAGGAGGCGATAGAACGGAAAAACTGTTTTTT. The variable domain in full, with the rest retrieved from reference TRBV28 and TRBJ1-4, is DVKVTQSSRYLVKRTGEKVFLECVQDMDHENMFWYRQDPGLGLRLIYFSYDVKMKEKGDIPEGYSVSREKKERFSLILESASTNQTSMYLCASSFWTGGDRTEKLFFGSGTQLSVL.

V usage is TRBV6-6 and J usage is TRBJ2-7, with D unresolved. This CDR3 spans 14 amino acids. Germline loops: CDR1 MNHNY, CDR2 SVGAGI (reference sequence). The V and J ends lost 5 bases and 1 base respectively, with 12 bases between them. CDR3 bases: TGTGCCAGCAGTCCCCTCGAGGTATCCTACGAGCAGTACTTC. Translated, it gives CASSPLEVSYEQYF.

This chain joins TRBV11-2 and TRBJ2-1; maybe TRBD2 (5 bases). V lost 2 bases and J lost 4, with 15 bases in between. CDR3 length equals 16 residues. Germline values: CDR1 SGHAT, CDR2 FQNNGV. CDR3 in amino acids: CASSLYVARSYNEQFF. CDR3 nucleotides: TGTGCCAGCAGCTTATACGTAGCGCGATCTTACAATGAGCAGTTCTTC.

The V call is TRBV24-1, the J call TRBJ2-2; D is perhaps TRBD2 (5 bases). CDR3 size: 17 residues. The V end was cut by 3 bases, the J end by 2 bases, with 15 bases between. Germline V gene data show CDR1 as KGHDR and CDR2 as SFDVKD. The CDR3 DNA reads as TGTGCCACCAGTGATGCTCGGGGAGATGGAAACACCGGGGAGCTGTTTTTT. It encodes CATSDARGDGNTGELFF.

V gene TRBV24-1 combines with J gene TRBJ2-1; D possibly corresponds to TRBD1 (5 bases). The CDR3 totals 12 residues. Germline V gene data show CDR1 as KGHDR and CDR2 as SFDVKD. The V end lost 5 bases, the J end lost 12 bases, and 13 bases lay between the germline ends. The CDR3 DNA reads as TGTGCCACCAGTGGGACATTTCAAGGGCAGTTCTTC. It codes for CATSGTFQGQFF.

The V gene is TRBV7-3, the J gene TRBJ2-5; 12 bases are a match to TRBD2. The length of the CDR3 is 13 residues. Germline CDR1 and CDR2: SGHTA and FQGTGA. V was pared by 6 bases and J by 7 bases, with 3 bases of the junction left unmatched. This chain's CDR3 is CASSPSGRGTQYF. For the CDR3, the DNA is TGTGCCAGCAGTCCTAGCGGGAGGGGGACCCAGTACTTC.

The chain is built from TRBV14 and TRBJ2-1, with TRBD2 matching over 13 bases. Trimming took 2 bases from V and 0 from J; bases not matched to a gene: 10. CDR3 length equals 20 residues. Germline lookup yields CDR1 SGHDN and CDR2 FVKESK. In DNA, the CDR3 is TGTGCCAGCAGCCAAAGTTCTAGACTAGCGGGAGGCAGCTCCTACAATGAGCAGTTCTTC. Encoded protein: CASSQSSRLAGGSSYNEQFF.

This rearrangement joins TRBV15 to TRBJ2-5; the match to TRBD2 covers 9 bases. V trimming: 0 bases; J trimming: 3 bases; junction bases outside the gene matches: 5. Germline CDR1 and CDR2: LNHNV and YYDKDF (reference sequence). This CDR3 contains 16 residues. This CDR3 is CATSRDLREGEETQYF. Here the CDR3 DNA reads TGTGCCACCAGCAGAGATCTGCGGGAGGGTGAAGAGACCCAGTACTTC.